The TCR beta chain under discussion was sequenced for a study of STAT3 mutations in large granular lymphocyte leukemia. About the study: Among longitudinally sequenced T-LGLL patients, roughly half had canonical activating STAT3 mutations detected.

Points on this clone: Its cognate antigen is unknown.

Profiled with immunoSEQ multiplex PCR; TCRdb holds only in-frame clones, not every one. Here the sample spans around 13,000 clones, more than 90% being singletons. General study results and limits: In T-cell large granular lymphocyte leukemia, about half of patients showed multiple immunodominant subclonotypes.

The origin of this receptor is a man between 40 and 49 years old with T-cell large granular lymphocyte leukemia. Some clones in this sample may be carry-over from other donors' samples. The source material was peripheral blood mononuclear cells.

CDR3 in amino acids: CASIGLAGVYPDTQYF. The DNA for the CDR3 is TGTGCCAGCATCGGACTAGCGGGCGTTTACCCAGATACGCAGTATTTT. The V and J genes are TRBV25-1 and TRBJ2-3; 11 nucleotides agree with TRBD2. Germline CDR1 MGHDK, CDR2 SYGVNS. This CDR3 contains 16 residues. J was trimmed by 4 bases and V by 7 bases; bases with no gene match: 10.